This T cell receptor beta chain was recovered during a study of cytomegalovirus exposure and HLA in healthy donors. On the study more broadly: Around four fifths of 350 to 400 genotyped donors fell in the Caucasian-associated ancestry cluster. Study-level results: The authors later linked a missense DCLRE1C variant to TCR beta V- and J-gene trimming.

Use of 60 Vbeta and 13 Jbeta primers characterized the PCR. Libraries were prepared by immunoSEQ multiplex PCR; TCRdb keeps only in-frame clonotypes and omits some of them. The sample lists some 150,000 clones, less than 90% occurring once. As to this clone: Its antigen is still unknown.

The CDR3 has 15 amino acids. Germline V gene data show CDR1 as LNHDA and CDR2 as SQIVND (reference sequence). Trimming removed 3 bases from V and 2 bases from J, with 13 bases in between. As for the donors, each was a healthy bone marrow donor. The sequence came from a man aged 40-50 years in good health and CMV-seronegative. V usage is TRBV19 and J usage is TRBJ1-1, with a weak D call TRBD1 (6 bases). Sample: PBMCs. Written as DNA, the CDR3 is TGTGCCAGTAGTATTGACGGGACAACTAACACTGAAGCTTTCTTT. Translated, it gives CASSIDGTTNTEAFF.